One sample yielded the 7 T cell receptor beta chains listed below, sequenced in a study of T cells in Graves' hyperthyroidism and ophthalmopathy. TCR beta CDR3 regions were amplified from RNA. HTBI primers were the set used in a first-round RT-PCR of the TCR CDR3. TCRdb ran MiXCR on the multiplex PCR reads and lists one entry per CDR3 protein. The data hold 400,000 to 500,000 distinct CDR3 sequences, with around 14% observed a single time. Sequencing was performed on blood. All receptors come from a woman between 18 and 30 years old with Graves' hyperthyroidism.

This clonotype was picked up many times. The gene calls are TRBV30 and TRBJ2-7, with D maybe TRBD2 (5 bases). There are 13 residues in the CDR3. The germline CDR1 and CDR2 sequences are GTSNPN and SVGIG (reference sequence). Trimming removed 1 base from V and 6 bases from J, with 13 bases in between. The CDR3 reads CAWSAALAIEQYF. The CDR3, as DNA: TGTGCCTGGAGTGCCGCTCTAGCAATCGAGCAGTACTTC.

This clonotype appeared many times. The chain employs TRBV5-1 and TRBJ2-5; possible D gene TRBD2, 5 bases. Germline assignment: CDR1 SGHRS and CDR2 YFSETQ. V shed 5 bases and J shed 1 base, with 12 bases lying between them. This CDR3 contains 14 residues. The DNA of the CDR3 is TGCGCCAGCAGATTAAGCGGCGGCCAAGAGACCCAGTACTTC. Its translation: CASRLSGGQETQYF.

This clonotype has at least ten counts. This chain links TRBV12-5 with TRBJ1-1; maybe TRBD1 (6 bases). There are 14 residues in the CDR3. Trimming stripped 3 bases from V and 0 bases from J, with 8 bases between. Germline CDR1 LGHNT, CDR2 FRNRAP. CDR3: CASGFGGLNTEAFF. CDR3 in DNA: TGTGCTAGTGGTTTTGGGGGGCTGAACACTGAAGCTTTCTTT.

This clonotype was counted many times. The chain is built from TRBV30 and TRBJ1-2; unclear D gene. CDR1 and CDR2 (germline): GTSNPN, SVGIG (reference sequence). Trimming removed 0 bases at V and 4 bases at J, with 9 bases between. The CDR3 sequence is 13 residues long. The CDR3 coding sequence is TGTGCCTGGAGTGTAAACAGCGGCTATGGCTACACCTTC. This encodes CAWSVNSGYGYTF.

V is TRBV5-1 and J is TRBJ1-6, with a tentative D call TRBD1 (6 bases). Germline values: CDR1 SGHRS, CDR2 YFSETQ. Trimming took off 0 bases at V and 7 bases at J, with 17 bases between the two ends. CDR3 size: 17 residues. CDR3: CASSLALQGLGNSPLHF. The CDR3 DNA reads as TGCGCCAGCAGCTTGGCCCTACAGGGTTTGGGGAATTCACCCCTCCACTTT.

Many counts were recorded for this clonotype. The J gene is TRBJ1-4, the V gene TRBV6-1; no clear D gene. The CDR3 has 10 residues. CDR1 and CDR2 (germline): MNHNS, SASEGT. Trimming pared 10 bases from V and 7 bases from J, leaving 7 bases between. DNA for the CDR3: TGTGCCACCCATCTTGAAAAACTGTTTTTT. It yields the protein CATHLEKLFF.

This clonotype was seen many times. The CDR3 region is CASSLAGPFESYGYTF. As DNA, the CDR3 is TGCGCCAGCAGCTTGGCAGGCCCCTTCGAGAGCTATGGCTACACCTTC. V gene TRBV5-1 combines with J gene TRBJ1-2, with unresolved D. CDR3 length equals 16 residues. V was pared by 0 bases and J by 4 bases, with 16 bases between. CDR1 SGHRS and CDR2 YFSETQ come from the germline V gene.